The clone carrying this T cell receptor beta chain was picked up a small number of times. CDR3 length: 15 amino acids. Trimming took 5 bases from V and 5 from J, leaving 16 bases between them. Germline V lookup: CDR1 MNHNS, CDR2 SASEGT. This specimen belongs to a study of CD8+ T cells in alopecia areata. Sequencing templates came from extracted RNA that was reverse transcribed into cDNA. Profiling relied on immunoSEQ multiplex PCR, and the TCRdb table lists in-frame clones only, not all of them. Altogether roughly 140,000 clones are present, roughly 46% being singletons, with the ten largest covering roughly 0.9%. Lesional scalp tissue (obtained by punch biopsy) and peripheral blood were collected from alopecia areata patients. Sorting of CD4+ and CD8+ T cells was performed on PBMCs.

The TCR sequence derives from a human donor with alopecia areata. This chain links TRBV6-1 with TRBJ1-5; no clear D gene. The sample in question was CD4+ T cells sorted from blood, obtained at week 0. The DNA for the CDR3 is TGTGCCAGCAGTCCGGGAGCTGGGTGGGATCAGCCCCAGCATTTT. As protein: CASSPGAGWDQPQHF.